The 32 T cell receptor beta chains reported below all come from one sample, sequenced in a study of glioma-infiltrating T cells. The iRepertoire nested amplicon-rescue multiplex PCR amplified TCR alpha and beta CDR3s from RNA. TCRdb independently ran MiXCR on the multiplex PCR reads; one entry per CDR3 protein. The sample has under 150,000 distinct CDR3 sequences, 24% seen once. The sequenced sample was glioma tissue, nonneoplastic brain tissue, or PBMCs (not recorded which). The receptors were sampled from a human donor with low-grade glioma or glioblastoma, undergoing nonglioma brain surgery, or in good health (not recorded which).

This clonotype was seen a single time. One end of the junction is discordant with germline, which a read error may explain. The chain carries TRBV5-1 and TRBJ2-1; D is tentatively TRBD1 or TRBD2 (5 bases each). The CDR3 covers 12 residues. Per the germline V gene, CDR1 is SGHRS and CDR2 is YFSETQ. CDR3 nucleotide sequence: TGCGCCAGCAGCCTGGGGGTCAATGTGCAGTTCTTC. This encodes CASSLGVNVQFF.

This clonotype was counted a few times. The CDR3 bases are TGTGCCAGCAGCCAAGTCGCGTCGGAGGCTTTCTTT. Translated: CASSQVASEAFF. J is TRBJ1-1 and V is TRBV3-1; the D is unclear. Trimming left V 1 base short and J 11 bases short, with 11 bases between. Looked up from germline, CDR1 is LGHDT and CDR2 is YNNKEL (reference sequence). The CDR3 sequence is 12 residues long. The variable domain in full, completed from reference TRBV3-1 and TRBJ1-1, reads DTAVSQTPKYLVTQMGNDKSIKCEQNLGHDTMYWYKQDSKKFLKIMFSYNNKELIINETVPNRFSPKSPDKAHLNLHINSLELGDSAVYFCASSQVASEAFFGQGTRLTVV.

The CDR3 sequence is CSARLGGPNQPQHF. CDR3 sequence (DNA): TGCAGTGCTAGGTTGGGGGGCCCGAATCAGCCCCAGCATTTT. This chain joins TRBV20-1 and TRBJ1-5; D may be TRBD1 (6 bases). This CDR3 comprises 14 residues. V lost 3 bases and J 4 bases, leaving 13 bases between the germline ends. CDR1 and CDR2 from the germline V gene are DFQATT and SNEGSKA (reference sequence).

This clonotype has only a few counts. This sequence joins TRBV27 and TRBJ1-5; D unresolved. With 2 bases removed from V and 7 bases from J, the gap between germline ends came to 18 bases. This CDR3 spans 16 amino acids. Germline loops: CDR1 MNHEY, CDR2 SMNVEV (reference sequence). CDR3 amino acids: CASSLRWFGSHQPQHF. CDR3 nucleotide sequence: TGTGCCAGCAGTTTACGGTGGTTTGGATCCCACCAGCCCCAGCATTTT.

Only a few counts were recorded for this clonotype. J is TRBJ1-1 and V is TRBV5-1; perhaps TRBD1 as D (5 bases). The length of the CDR3 is 13 residues. Germline lookup yields CDR1 SGHRS and CDR2 YFSETQ. V was shortened by 5 bases and J by 4 bases, with 12 bases between the two germline ends. CDR3 loop: CASRIDSPTEAFF. As DNA, the CDR3 is TGCGCCAGCAGAATAGACAGTCCCACTGAAGCTTTCTTT.

In its sample, this clonotype was seen a few times. The chain couples TRBV27 to TRBJ1-3; D is undetermined. V shed 6 bases and J shed 4 bases, with 13 bases lying between them. Per the germline V gene, CDR1 is MNHEY and CDR2 is SMNVEV (reference sequence). This CDR3 is 14 amino acids long. CDR3 nucleotide sequence: TGTGCCAGCAGCTCCCCCACTACGGGAAACACCATATATTTT. Amino acid sequence: CASSSPTTGNTIYF.

The rearrangement joins TRBV20-1 to TRBJ2-3; TRBD2 agrees at 14 bases. From germline, CDR1 is DFQATT and CDR2 SNEGSKA (reference sequence). The CDR3 is 16 amino acids. Trimming took 1 base from V and 4 from J; bases not matched to a gene: 4. The CDR3 DNA is TGCAGTGCTAGAGTCGGACTAGCGGGGGGCGCAGATACGCAGTATTTT. Protein sequence: CSARVGLAGGADTQYF.

This clonotype has at least ten counts. The chain combines TRBV6-2 or TRBV6-3 with TRBJ2-3, with 9 nucleotides matching TRBD1. Germline CDR1 MNHEY, CDR2 SVGEGT. The J segment lost 3 bases and the V segment lost 3 bases, leaving 10 bases of the junction unmatched. The CDR3 contains 17 residues. CDR3 residues: CASSYRDGTGRTDTQYF. As DNA, the CDR3 is TGTGCCAGCAGTTATAGGGACGGGACAGGGAGGACAGATACGCAGTATTTT.

This clonotype was found many times. This chain joins TRBV6-6 and TRBJ2-3, with 9 positions matching TRBD1. The junction had 7 bases not matched to a gene; V was cut back by 0 bases and J by 6 bases. The CDR3 length is 16 residues. Germline V gene data show CDR1 as MNHNY and CDR2 as SVGAGI (reference sequence). CDR3 nucleotides: TGTGCCAGCAGTTACTCGCTAGGGACAGGGCGCGATACGCAGTATTTT. It specifies CASSYSLGTGRDTQYF.

On this clonotype: Relative to the germline gene, one junction end is altered; a read error may explain this. In DNA, the CDR3 is TGTACCAGCAGTCAACTACAAAGTAGAGCTTTCTTT. Protein sequence: CTSSQLQSRAFF. This chain uses TRBV6-2 or TRBV6-3 with TRBJ1-1; the D is unclear. Germline-derived CDR1 and CDR2 are MNHEY and SVGEGT. This CDR3 has 12 amino acids.

The chain employs TRBV5-1 and TRBJ2-5; a weak D match, TRBD1 (6 bases). The CDR3 extends over 15 amino acids. CDR1 SGHRS and CDR2 YFSETQ come from the germline V gene. The V and J ends lost 0 bases and 1 base respectively, with 10 bases between them. CDR3 region: CASSLAGVRQETQYF. The CDR3 nucleotides read TGCGCCAGCAGCTTGGCAGGGGTGCGCCAAGAGACCCAGTACTTC. Together with reference TRBV5-1 and TRBJ2-5, the CDR3 gives the full variable domain: KAGVTQTPRYLIKTRGQQVTLSCSPISGHRSVSWYQQTPGQGLQFLFEYFSETQRNKGNFPGRFSGRQFSNSRSEMNVSTLELGDSALYLCASSLAGVRQETQYFGPGTRLLVL.

Of note for this clonotype: Given a much more abundant clone one base away, this may be a read error. The rearrangement joins TRBV20-1 to TRBJ2-1; D perhaps matches TRBD1 (5 bases). Trimming removed 2 bases at V and 6 bases at J, with 17 bases between. This CDR3 comprises 15 residues. Germline CDR1 reads DFQATT; CDR2 reads SNEGSKA (reference sequence). CDR3 sequence reads: CSARQGSRISNEQFF. The CDR3 nucleotides are TGCAGTGCTAGACAGGGTAGCAGGATCTCCAATGAGCAGTTCTTC.

This chain joins TRBV4-2 and TRBJ2-3; a possible D gene is TRBD2 (6 bases). The CDR3 sequence is 16 residues long. The V gene lost 5 bases and the J gene lost 2 bases, with 17 bases spanning the gap. Germline V gene data show CDR1 as LGHNA and CDR2 as YNFKEQ. This chain's CDR3 is CASSVAPGLPTDTQYF. Written as DNA, the CDR3 is TGTGCCAGCAGCGTAGCCCCGGGACTTCCCACAGATACGCAGTATTTT.

A remark on this clonotype: Mismatch with germline at one junction end may stem from a read error. J is TRBJ1-1 and V is TRBV9; 7 nucleotides line up with TRBD1. CDR1 and CDR2 (germline): SGDLS, YYNGEE. The CDR3 contains 15 residues. CDR3 amino acids: CVSSPSGTAVIEAFF. The CDR3, as DNA: TGTGTCAGCAGCCCATCCGGGACAGCGGTCATTGAAGCTTTCTTT.

The CDR3 DNA reads as TGTGCCAGCAGCCAACCTAATTCACGCCGCGGGGTCGGGACCTACAATGAGCAGTTCTTC. This translates into CASSQPNSRRGVGTYNEQFF. V is TRBV7-2 and J is TRBJ2-1; weak D call: TRBD2 (6 bases). The germline V gene encodes CDR1 SGHTA and CDR2 FQGNSA. V lost 5 bases and J lost 2, with 28 bases in between. This CDR3 comprises 20 residues.

This clonotype was detected many times. The V call is TRBV7-2, the J call TRBJ2-3; D gene ambiguous. V shed 1 base and J shed 3 bases, with 8 bases lying between them. CDR3 length: 14 amino acids. From germline, CDR1 is SGHTA and CDR2 FQGNSA. For the CDR3, the DNA is TGTGCCAGCAGCTTAGGGATATCAACAGATACGCAGTATTTT. Encoded protein: CASSLGISTDTQYF.

The gene calls are TRBV6-1 and TRBJ2-1; perhaps TRBD1 as D (6 bases). V was shortened by 6 bases and J by 4 bases, with 13 bases between the two germline ends. In germline, CDR1 is MNHNS, CDR2 SASEGT. This CDR3 has 14 amino acids. CDR3 region: CASSQLDRYNEQFF. The DNA of the CDR3 is TGTGCCAGCAGCCAGTTGGACAGATACAATGAGCAGTTCTTC.

This clonotype was counted ten times or more. The V gene is TRBV6-1, the J gene TRBJ1-1; 8 bases align to TRBD1. CDR3 length: 13 amino acids. Germline values: CDR1 MNHNS, CDR2 SASEGT. V shed 4 bases and J 2 bases; nucleotides not matched to a gene: 0. This chain's CDR3 is CASSAGGNTEAFF. CDR3 DNA sequence: TGTGCCAGCAGTGCAGGGGGCAACACTGAAGCTTTCTTT.

V and J are TRBV19 and TRBJ2-7, with a possible D match to TRBD2 (5 bases). Germline loops: CDR1 LNHDA, CDR2 SQIVND (reference sequence). Trimming removed 1 base from V and 1 base from J, with 11 bases in between. The CDR3 loop spans 15 amino acids. The CDR3 protein is CASSIAMGSSYEQYV. The CDR3 bases are TGTGCCAGTAGTATAGCTATGGGGAGTTCCTACGAGCAGTACGTC.

This clonotype was seen at least ten times. This rearrangement joins TRBV7-9 to TRBJ1-2; possibly TRBD1 for D (5 bases). This CDR3 contains 13 residues. Per the germline V gene, CDR1 is SEHNR and CDR2 is FQNEAQ (reference sequence). Trimming left V 5 bases short and J 3 bases short, with 10 bases between. The CDR3 DNA is TGTGCCAGCAGCCTTCAGGGATACTATGGCTACACCTTC. This sequence encodes CASSLQGYYGYTF.

The chain uses TRBV7-4 and TRBJ2-1; D is unclear. CDR3 length equals 14 residues. Trimming removed 5 bases at V and 1 base at J, with 9 bases between. CDR1 is SGHVT and CDR2 is SQSDAQ in the germline V gene. CDR3 region: CASSPEPSYNEQFF. Here the CDR3 DNA reads TGTGCCAGCAGCCCTGAGCCTTCCTACAATGAGCAGTTCTTC. Filled out from reference TRBV7-4 and TRBJ2-1, the complete variable domain reads GAGVSQSPRYKVAKRGRDVALRCDSISGHVTLYWYRQTLGQGSEVLTYSQSDAQRDKSGRPSGRFSAERPERSVSTLKIQRTEQGDSAVYLCASSPEPSYNEQFFGPGTRLTVL.

This clonotype was seen ten or more times. This chain joins TRBV27 and TRBJ2-5, with 9 bases lining up with TRBD1. V trimming: 5 bases; J trimming: 4 bases; junction bases outside the gene matches: 5. The CDR3 is 14 residues long. Germline CDR1 and CDR2: MNHEY and SMNVEV (reference sequence). The CDR3 sequence: CASSPGQGLETQYF. As DNA, the CDR3 is TGTGCCAGCAGTCCGGGACAGGGTCTAGAGACCCAGTACTTC.

This clonotype was observed many times. The chain combines TRBV24-1 with TRBJ1-2; D remains ambiguous. CDR1 KGHDR and CDR2 SFDVKD come from the germline V gene. This CDR3 region has 14 residues. Trimming removed 4 bases from V and 2 bases from J, with 10 bases in between. CDR3 protein: CATSDLTRNYGYTF. CDR3 DNA: TGTGCCACCAGTGACCTAACAAGAAACTATGGCTACACCTTC.

This clonotype was counted at least ten times. This chain joins TRBV15 and TRBJ2-3, with D perhaps TRBD1 (6 bases). V was clipped by 5 bases and J by 1 base, with 10 bases between them. Germline lookup yields CDR1 LNHNV and CDR2 YYDKDF (reference sequence). The CDR3 contains 14 residues. The CDR3 is CATSPRTGTDTQYF. The CDR3, as DNA: TGTGCCACCAGCCCCCGGACAGGCACAGATACGCAGTATTTT.

This clonotype was detected a few times. This chain links TRBV20-1 with TRBJ2-4, with TRBD1 identical over 9 bases. This CDR3 region has 17 residues. J was trimmed by 1 base and V by 6 bases; bases with no gene match: 13. CDR1 and CDR2 (germline): DFQATT, SNEGSKA (reference sequence). The CDR3 DNA sequence: TGCAGTGCCGCACCTGACAGGGGGGAGTCGGCCAAAAACATTCAGTACTTC. Translated: CSAAPDRGESAKNIQYF.

This clonotype showed up just a few times. The rearrangement uses TRBV5-1 and TRBJ2-1; D perhaps matches TRBD1 (6 bases). Trimming removed 3 bases from V and 0 bases from J, with 10 bases in between. CDR1 is SGHRS and CDR2 is YFSETQ in the germline V gene. The CDR3 sequence is 15 residues long. CDR3 region: CASSSTGNSYNEQFF. Written as DNA, the CDR3 is TGCGCCAGCAGCTCTACAGGGAACTCCTACAATGAGCAGTTCTTC.

This clonotype was found a few times. The chain links TRBV3-1 to TRBJ2-2; possibly TRBD1 or TRBD2 for D (6 bases each). From germline, CDR1 is LGHDT and CDR2 YNNKEL (reference sequence). V dropped 4 bases and J dropped 7 bases, with 19 bases sitting between them. This CDR3 has 16 residues. The CDR3 DNA is TGTGCCAGCAGCCGAGCAGGGGAGGTCGGAGTCGGGGAGCTGTTTTTT. As protein: CASSRAGEVGVGELFF.

This clonotype came up many times. The rearrangement uses TRBV27 and TRBJ2-4; the match to TRBD1 covers 7 bases. V lost 0 bases, J lost 8 bases, and 4 bases stayed unmatched. The CDR3 extends over 14 amino acids. Germline V gene sequence: CDR1 MNHEY, CDR2 SMNVEV (reference sequence). CDR3: CASSLSTGPDIQYF. The DNA of the CDR3 is TGTGCCAGCAGTTTATCGACAGGGCCCGACATTCAGTACTTC.

The CDR3 coding sequence is TGTGCCAGCAGATCTTTACCCGGCCCGGTGAACACTGAAGCTTTCTTT. Translated: CASRSLPGPVNTEAFF. The chain couples TRBV6-1 to TRBJ1-1, with D uncertain. Germline V gene lookup returns CDR1 MNHNS and CDR2 SASEGT. V lost 6 bases and J lost 0, with 17 bases in between. This CDR3 region has 16 residues.

This clonotype was seen many times. The rearrangement links TRBV7-9 to TRBJ1-1, with D unresolved. The CDR3 loop spans 13 amino acids. Trimming shortened V by 4 bases and J by 2 bases, and 8 bases separated the two germline ends. Germline V gene sequence: CDR1 SEHNR, CDR2 FQNEAQ (reference sequence). CDR3 in DNA: TGTGCCAGCAGCTCCACATCAAACACTGAAGCTTTCTTT. It yields the protein CASSSTSNTEAFF.

The V gene is TRBV7-9, the J gene TRBJ1-2; possibly TRBD1 for D (6 bases). The V gene lost 7 bases and the J gene lost 7 bases, with 16 bases spanning the gap. CDR1 is SEHNR and CDR2 is FQNEAQ in the germline V gene (reference sequence). The CDR3 has 13 residues. Here the CDR3 DNA reads TGTGCCAGCACTTCTATACAGGGTCGTGGCTACACCTTC. It specifies CASTSIQGRGYTF.

On this clonotype: Possible read error: a much larger clone is one base away. The chain joins TRBV28 to TRBJ2-3; 8 nucleotides match TRBD2. The CDR3 covers 15 residues. J lost 8 bases, V lost 6 bases, and 13 bases had no gene match. CDR1 and CDR2 (germline): MDHEN, SYDVKM. CDR3 region: CASSYGTSYGGTQYF. CDR3 DNA sequence: TGTGCCAGCAGCTACGGGACTAGTTATGGCGGTACGCAGTATTTT.